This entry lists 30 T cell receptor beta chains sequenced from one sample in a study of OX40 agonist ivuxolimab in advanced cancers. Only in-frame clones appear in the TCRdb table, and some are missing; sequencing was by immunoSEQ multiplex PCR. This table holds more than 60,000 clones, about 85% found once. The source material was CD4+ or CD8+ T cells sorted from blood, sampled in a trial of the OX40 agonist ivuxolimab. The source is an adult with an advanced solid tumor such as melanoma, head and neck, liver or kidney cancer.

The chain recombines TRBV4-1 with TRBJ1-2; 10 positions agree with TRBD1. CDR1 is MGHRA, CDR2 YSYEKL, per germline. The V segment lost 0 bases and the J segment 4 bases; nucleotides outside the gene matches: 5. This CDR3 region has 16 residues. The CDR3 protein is CASSQEGQGWGYGYTF. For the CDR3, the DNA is TGCGCCAGCAGCCAAGAGGGACAGGGGTGGGGCTATGGCTACACCTTC.

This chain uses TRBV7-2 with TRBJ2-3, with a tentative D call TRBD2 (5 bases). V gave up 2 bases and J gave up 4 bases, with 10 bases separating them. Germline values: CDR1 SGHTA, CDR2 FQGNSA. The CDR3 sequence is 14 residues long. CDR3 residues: CASSLPAEPDTQYF. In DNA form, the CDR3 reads TGTGCCAGCAGCTTACCAGCGGAGCCAGATACGCAGTATTTT.

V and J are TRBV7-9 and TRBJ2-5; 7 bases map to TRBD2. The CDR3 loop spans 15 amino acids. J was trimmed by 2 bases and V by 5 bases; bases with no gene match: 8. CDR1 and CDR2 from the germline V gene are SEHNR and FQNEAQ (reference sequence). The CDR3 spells CASSRKPSGQETQYF. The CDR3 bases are TGTGCCAGCAGCCGCAAGCCTAGCGGTCAAGAGACCCAGTACTTC. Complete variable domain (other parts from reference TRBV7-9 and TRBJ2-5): DTGVSQNPRHKITKRGQNVTFRCDPISEHNRLYWYRQTLGQGPEFLTYFQNEAQLEKSRLLSDRFSAERPKGSFSTLEIQRTEQGDSAMYLCASSRKPSGQETQYFGPGTRLLVL.

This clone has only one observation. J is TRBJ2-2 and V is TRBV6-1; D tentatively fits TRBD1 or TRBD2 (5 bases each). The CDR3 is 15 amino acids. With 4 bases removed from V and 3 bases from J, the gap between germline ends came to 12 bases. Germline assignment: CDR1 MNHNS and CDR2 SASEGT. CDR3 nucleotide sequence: TGTGCCAGCAGTGCTGAGGGGATGCACACCGGGGAGCTGTTTTTT. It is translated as CASSAEGMHTGELFF.

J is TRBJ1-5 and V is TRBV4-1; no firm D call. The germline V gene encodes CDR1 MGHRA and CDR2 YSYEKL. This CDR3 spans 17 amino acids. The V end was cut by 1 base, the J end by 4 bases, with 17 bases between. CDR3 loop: CASSQGSNPSGNQPQHF. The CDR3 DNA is TGCGCCAGCAGCCAAGGTTCCAACCCAAGCGGAAATCAGCCCCAGCATTTT.

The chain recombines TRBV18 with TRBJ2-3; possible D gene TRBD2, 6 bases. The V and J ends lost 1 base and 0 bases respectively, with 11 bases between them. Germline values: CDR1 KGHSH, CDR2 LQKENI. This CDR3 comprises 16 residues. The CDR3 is CASSPLLGTSTDTQYF. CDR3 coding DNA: TGTGCCAGCTCACCACTCCTAGGGACTAGCACAGATACGCAGTATTTT.

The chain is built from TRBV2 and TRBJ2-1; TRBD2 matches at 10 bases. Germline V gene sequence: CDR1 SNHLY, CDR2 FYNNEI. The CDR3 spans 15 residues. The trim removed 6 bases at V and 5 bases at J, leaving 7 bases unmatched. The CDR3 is CASRALAGVHNEQFF. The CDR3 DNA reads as TGTGCCAGCAGGGCCCTAGCGGGGGTTCACAATGAGCAGTTCTTC.

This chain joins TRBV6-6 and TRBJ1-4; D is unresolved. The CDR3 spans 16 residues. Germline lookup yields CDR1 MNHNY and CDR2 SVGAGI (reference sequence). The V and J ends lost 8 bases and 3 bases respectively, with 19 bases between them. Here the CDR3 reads CASHRQVPGSNEKLFF. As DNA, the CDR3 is TGTGCCAGCCATCGGCAGGTTCCGGGCTCTAATGAAAAACTGTTTTTT.

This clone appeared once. CDR3 sequence (DNA): TGTGCCAGCAGCCCCGGGGGAACCTACAATGAGCAGTTCTTC. Its translation: CASSPGGTYNEQFF. This chain connects TRBV9 to TRBJ2-1; D may be TRBD2 (6 bases). Germline V lookup: CDR1 SGDLS, CDR2 YYNGEE. The CDR3 has 14 residues. The V end lost 4 bases, the J end lost 2 bases, and 10 bases lay between the germline ends.

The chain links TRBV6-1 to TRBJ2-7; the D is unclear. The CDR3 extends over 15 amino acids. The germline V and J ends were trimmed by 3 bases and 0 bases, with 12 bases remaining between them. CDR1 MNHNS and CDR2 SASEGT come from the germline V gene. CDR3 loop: CASSDKGMSSYEQYF. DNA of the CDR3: TGTGCCAGCAGTGACAAAGGGATGAGCTCCTACGAGCAGTACTTC.

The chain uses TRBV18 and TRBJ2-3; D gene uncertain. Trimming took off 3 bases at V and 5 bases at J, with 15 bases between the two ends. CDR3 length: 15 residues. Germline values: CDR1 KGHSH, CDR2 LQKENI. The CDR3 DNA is TGTGCCAGCTCACCTCCTGGGATGGGTGGAGATACGCAGTATTTT. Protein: CASSPPGMGGDTQYF.

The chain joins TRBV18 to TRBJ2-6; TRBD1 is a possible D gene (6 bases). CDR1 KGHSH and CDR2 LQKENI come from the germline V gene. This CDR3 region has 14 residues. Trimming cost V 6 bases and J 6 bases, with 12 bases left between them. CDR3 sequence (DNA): TGTGCCAGCTCGCTAGGGACATCGGCCAACGTCCTGACTTTC. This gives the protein CASSLGTSANVLTF.

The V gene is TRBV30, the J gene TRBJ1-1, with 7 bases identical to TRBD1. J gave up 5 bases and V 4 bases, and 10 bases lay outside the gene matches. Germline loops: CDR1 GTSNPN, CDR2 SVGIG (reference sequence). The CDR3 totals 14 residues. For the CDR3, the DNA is TGTGCCTGGACCAAAACAGGGGTCGGGACTGAAGCTTTCTTT. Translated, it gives CAWTKTGVGTEAFF.

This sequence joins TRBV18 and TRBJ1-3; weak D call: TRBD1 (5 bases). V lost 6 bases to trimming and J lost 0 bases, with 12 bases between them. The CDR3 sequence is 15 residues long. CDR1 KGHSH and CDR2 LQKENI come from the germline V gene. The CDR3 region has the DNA TGTGCCAGCTCCCCCGGGGCCGACTCTGGAAACACCATATATTTT. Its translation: CASSPGADSGNTIYF.

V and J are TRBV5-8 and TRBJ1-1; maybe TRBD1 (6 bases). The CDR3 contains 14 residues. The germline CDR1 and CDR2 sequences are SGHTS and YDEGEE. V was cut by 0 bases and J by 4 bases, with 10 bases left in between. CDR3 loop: CASSLGGQFTEAFF. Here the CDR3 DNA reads TGTGCCAGCAGCTTGGGTGGACAGTTCACTGAAGCTTTCTTT.

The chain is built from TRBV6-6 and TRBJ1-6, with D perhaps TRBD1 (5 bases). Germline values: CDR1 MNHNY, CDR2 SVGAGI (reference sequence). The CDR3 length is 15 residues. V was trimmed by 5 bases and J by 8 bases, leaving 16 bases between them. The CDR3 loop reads CASSQTVLEDSPLHF. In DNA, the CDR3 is TGTGCCAGCAGTCAGACAGTCCTTGAGGATTCACCCCTCCACTTT.

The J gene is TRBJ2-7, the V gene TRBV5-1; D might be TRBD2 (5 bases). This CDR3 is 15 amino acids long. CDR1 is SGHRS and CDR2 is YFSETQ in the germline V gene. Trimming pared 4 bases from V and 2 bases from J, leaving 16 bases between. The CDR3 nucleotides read TGCGCCAGCAGCAACGTAGCGAGGCGGCCCTACGAGCAGTACTTC. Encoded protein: CASSNVARRPYEQYF.

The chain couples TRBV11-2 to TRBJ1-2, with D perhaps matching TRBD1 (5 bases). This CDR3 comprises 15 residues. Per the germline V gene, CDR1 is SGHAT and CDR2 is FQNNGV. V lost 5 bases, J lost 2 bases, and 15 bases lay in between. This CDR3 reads CASSHYHRDNYGYTF. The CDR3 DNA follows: TGTGCCAGCAGCCATTACCACCGGGACAACTATGGCTACACCTTC. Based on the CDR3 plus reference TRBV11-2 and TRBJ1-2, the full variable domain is EAGVAQSPRYKIIEKRQSVAFWCNPISGHATLYWYQQILGQGPKLLIQFQNNGVVDDSQLPKDRFSAERLKGVDSTLKIQPAKLEDSAVYLCASSHYHRDNYGYTFGSGTRLTVV.

The CDR3 sequence is CASRGRRNYMNTEAFF. DNA for the CDR3: TGTGCCAGCAGAGGGCGGAGAAACTATATGAACACTGAAGCTTTCTTT. The genes are TRBV2 and TRBJ1-1; D gene unclear. The CDR3 has 16 amino acids. V shed 6 bases and J shed 0 bases, with 17 bases lying between them. The germline V gene has CDR1 SNHLY and CDR2 FYNNEI.

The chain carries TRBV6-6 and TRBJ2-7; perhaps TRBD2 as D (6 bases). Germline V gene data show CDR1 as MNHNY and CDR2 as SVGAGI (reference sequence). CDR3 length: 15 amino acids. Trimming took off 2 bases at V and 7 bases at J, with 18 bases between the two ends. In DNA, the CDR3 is TGTGCCAGCAGTTACGGGAGCCTCGGGAGTGGGGAGCAGTACTTC. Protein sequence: CASSYGSLGSGEQYF.

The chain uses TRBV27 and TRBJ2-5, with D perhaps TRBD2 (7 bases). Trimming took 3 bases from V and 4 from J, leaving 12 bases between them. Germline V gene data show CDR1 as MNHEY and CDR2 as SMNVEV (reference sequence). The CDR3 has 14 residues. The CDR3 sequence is CASSFGRGGETQYF. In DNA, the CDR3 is TGTGCCAGCAGTTTTGGGAGGGGGGGAGAGACCCAGTACTTC.

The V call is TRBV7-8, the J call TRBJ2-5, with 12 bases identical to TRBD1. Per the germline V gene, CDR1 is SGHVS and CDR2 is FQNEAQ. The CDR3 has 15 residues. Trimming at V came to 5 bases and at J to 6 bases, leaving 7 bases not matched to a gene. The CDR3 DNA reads TGTGCCAGCAGCCTGGGGACAGGGGGCATGAAGACCCAGTACTTC. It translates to CASSLGTGGMKTQYF. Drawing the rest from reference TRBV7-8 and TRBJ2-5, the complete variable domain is GAGVSQSPRYKVAKRGQDVALRCDPISGHVSLFWYQQALGQGPEFLTYFQNEAQLDKSGLPSDRFFAERPEGSVSTLKIQRTQQEDSAVYLCASSLGTGGMKTQYFGPGTRLLVL.

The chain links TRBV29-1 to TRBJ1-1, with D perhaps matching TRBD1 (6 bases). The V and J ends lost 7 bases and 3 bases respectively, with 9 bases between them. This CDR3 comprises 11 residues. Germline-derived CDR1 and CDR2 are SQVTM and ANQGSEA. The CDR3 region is CSAQGYTEAFF. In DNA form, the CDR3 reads TGCAGCGCACAGGGTTACACTGAAGCTTTCTTT.

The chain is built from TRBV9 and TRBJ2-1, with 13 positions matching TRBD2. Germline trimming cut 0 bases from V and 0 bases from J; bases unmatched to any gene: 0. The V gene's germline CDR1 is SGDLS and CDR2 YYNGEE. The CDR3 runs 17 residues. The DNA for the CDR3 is TGTGCCAGCAGCGTAGGACTAGCGGGGGGCTCCTACAATGAGCAGTTCTTC. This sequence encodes CASSVGLAGGSYNEQFF. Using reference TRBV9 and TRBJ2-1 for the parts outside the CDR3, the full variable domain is DSGVTQTPKHLITATGQRVTLRCSPRSGDLSVYWYQQSLDQGLQFLIQYYNGEERAKGNILERFSAQQFPDLHSELNLSSLELGDSALYFCASSVGLAGGSYNEQFFGPGTRLTVL.

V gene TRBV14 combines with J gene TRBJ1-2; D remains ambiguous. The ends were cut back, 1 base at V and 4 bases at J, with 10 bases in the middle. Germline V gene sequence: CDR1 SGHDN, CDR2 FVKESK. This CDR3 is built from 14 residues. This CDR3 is CASSQGPFFYGYTF. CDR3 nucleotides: TGTGCCAGCAGCCAAGGCCCGTTCTTCTATGGCTACACCTTC.

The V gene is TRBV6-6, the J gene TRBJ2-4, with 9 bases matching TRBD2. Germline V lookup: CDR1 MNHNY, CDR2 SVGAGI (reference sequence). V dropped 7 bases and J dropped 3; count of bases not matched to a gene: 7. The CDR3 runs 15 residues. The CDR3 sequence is CASTSGGTNKNIQYF. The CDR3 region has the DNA TGTGCCAGCACCAGCGGGGGGACGAACAAAAACATTCAGTACTTC.

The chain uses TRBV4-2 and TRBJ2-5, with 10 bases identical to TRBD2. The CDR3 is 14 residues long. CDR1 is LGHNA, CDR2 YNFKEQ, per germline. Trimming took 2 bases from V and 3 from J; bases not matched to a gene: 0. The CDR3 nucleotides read TGTGCCAGCAGCCAAAGCGGGGGGGAAGAGACCCAGTACTTC. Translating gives CASSQSGGEETQYF.

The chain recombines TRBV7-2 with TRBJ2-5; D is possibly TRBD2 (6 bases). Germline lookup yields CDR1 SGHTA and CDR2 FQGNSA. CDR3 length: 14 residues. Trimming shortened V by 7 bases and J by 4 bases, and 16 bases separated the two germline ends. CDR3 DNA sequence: TGTGCCAGCACCACCGGGGGAGTAGGAGAGACCCAGTACTTC. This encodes CASTTGGVGETQYF.

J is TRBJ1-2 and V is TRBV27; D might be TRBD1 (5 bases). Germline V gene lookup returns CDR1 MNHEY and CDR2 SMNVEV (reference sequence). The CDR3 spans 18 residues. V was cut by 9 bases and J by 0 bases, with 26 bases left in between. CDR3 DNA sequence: TGTGCCAGTGGGCGGGACTTCCCCCCCGGCAGTCCTAACTATGGCTACACCTTC. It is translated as CASGRDFPPGSPNYGYTF.

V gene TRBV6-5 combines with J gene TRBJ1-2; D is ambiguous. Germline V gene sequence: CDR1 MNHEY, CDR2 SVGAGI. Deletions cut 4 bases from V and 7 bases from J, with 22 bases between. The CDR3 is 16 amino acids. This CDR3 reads CASSSSGRESPFGYTF. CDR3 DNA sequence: TGTGCCAGCAGTTCCAGCGGACGCGAAAGCCCATTTGGCTACACCTTC.